The 22 T cell receptor beta chains listed next were all sequenced from one sample in a study of cytomegalovirus exposure and HLA in healthy donors. The PCR was carried out with 60 Vbeta primers and 13 Jbeta primers. Clones were read by immunoSEQ multiplex PCR, and TCRdb kept only the in-frame ones, dropping some. The sample carries 150,000 to 200,000 clones, around four fifths recorded once. Material for sequencing was PBMCs. The receptors were sampled from a woman in her thirties or forties in good health and CMV-seronegative.

The genes are TRBV11-2 and TRBJ2-7; D possibly corresponds to TRBD1 (6 bases). The CDR3 runs to 13 residues. Germline CDR1 reads SGHAT; CDR2 reads FQNNGV. V was cut by 11 bases and J by 3 bases, with 17 bases left in between. CDR3 region: CACSGVTGYEQYF. CDR3 bases: TGTGCCTGCTCCGGGGTGACAGGCTACGAGCAGTACTTC.

V is TRBV5-6 and J is TRBJ2-1; 10 bases match TRBD1. Germline V gives CDR1 SGHDT, CDR2 YYEEEE. The CDR3 sequence is 14 residues long. V lost 7 bases and J lost 8; bases outside the gene matches: 9. CDR3 region: CASHYRDRGYEQFF. In DNA, the CDR3 is TGTGCCAGCCATTACCGGGACAGGGGATATGAGCAGTTCTTC.

This clone showed up just a few times. V usage is TRBV7-2 and J usage is TRBJ2-5; 11 positions agree with TRBD2. The J segment lost 6 bases and the V segment lost 2 bases, leaving 11 bases of the junction unmatched. Per the germline V gene, CDR1 is SGHTA and CDR2 is FQGNSA. This CDR3 contains 17 residues. In DNA form, the CDR3 reads TGTGCCAGCAGCTTATTGGGGACTAGCGGTCGGCGACAGACCCAGTACTTC. This gives the protein CASSLLGTSGRRQTQYF. The full variable domain, with the rest looked up from reference TRBV7-2 and TRBJ2-5, is GAGVSQSPSNKVTEKGKDVELRCDPISGHTALYWYRQSLGQGLEFLIYFQGNSAPDKSGLPSDRFSAERTGGSVSTLTIQRTQQEDSAVYLCASSLLGTSGRRQTQYFGPGTRLLVL.

V is TRBV28 and J is TRBJ2-7, with TRBD2 identical over 7 bases. The CDR3 runs to 15 residues. The V and J ends lost 4 bases and 4 bases, in that order; junction bases with no gene match: 10. The germline V gene has CDR1 MDHEN and CDR2 SYDVKM. In DNA, the CDR3 is TGTGCCAGCAGTTCGCTGGCTAGCGGCAGGTACGAGCAGTACTTC. Translated: CASSSLASGRYEQYF.

This clone was seen just once. This chain joins TRBV2 and TRBJ2-1, with 11 bases matching TRBD2. Germline CDR1 reads SNHLY; CDR2 reads FYNNEI. Trimming at V came to 6 bases and at J to 3 bases, leaving 4 bases not matched to a gene. This CDR3 has 15 residues. DNA of the CDR3: TGTGCCAGCAGCCTCGGACTAGCGGGCTACAATGAGCAGTTCTTC. Protein: CASSLGLAGYNEQFF.

The rearrangement uses TRBV6-6 and TRBJ1-2; possible D gene TRBD1, 6 bases. Germline-derived CDR1 and CDR2 are MNHNY and SVGAGI (reference sequence). The CDR3 totals 13 residues. V was shortened by 2 bases and J by 11 bases, with 15 bases between the two germline ends. CDR3 sequence (DNA): TGTGCCAGCAGTTACCCGGACAGCATTTCGTACACCTTC. Its translation is CASSYPDSISYTF.

The chain employs TRBV6-1 and TRBJ1-5, with TRBD1 identical over 7 bases. The CDR3 is 14 residues long. With 5 bases clipped from V and 2 bases from J, the junction kept 3 bases outside the gene matches. The germline CDR1 and CDR2 sequences are MNHNS and SASEGT. This chain's CDR3 is CASSPTGGNQPQHF. The CDR3 DNA follows: TGTGCCAGCAGTCCTACAGGGGGCAATCAGCCCCAGCATTTT.

CDR3 sequence: CASSIPLRQAGANVLTF. For the CDR3, the DNA is TGTGCCAGTAGTATACCCCTCAGGCAGGCCGGGGCCAACGTCCTGACTTTC. The rearrangement links TRBV19 to TRBJ2-6; D is unclear. CDR3 length: 17 residues. The V and J ends lost 2 bases and 4 bases respectively, with 15 bases between them. Germline V gives CDR1 LNHDA, CDR2 SQIVND (reference sequence).

The CDR3 protein is CASSLDSEITGELFF. The CDR3 coding sequence is TGTGCCAGCAGCTTGGATTCGGAGATTACCGGGGAGCTGTTTTTT. The chain is built from TRBV5-4 and TRBJ2-2, with D unclear. The germline V gene has CDR1 SGHNT and CDR2 YYREEE (reference sequence). Between the trimmed V and J ends, which lost 0 bases and 5 bases, there was a span of 11 bases. CDR3 size: 15 residues.

Note on this clone: The sample contains more than one DNA sequence encoding this CDR3. This sequence joins TRBV7-8 and TRBJ2-1; TRBD2 aligns across 10 bases. Germline-derived CDR1 and CDR2 are SGHVS and FQNEAQ. This CDR3 comprises 17 residues. The J segment lost 3 bases and the V segment lost 0 bases, leaving 5 bases of the junction unmatched. CDR3 residues: CASSLAGTSVSYNEQFF. The CDR3 region has the DNA TGTGCCAGCAGCTTAGCTGGGACTAGCGTTAGCTACAATGAGCAGTTCTTC.

The chain recombines TRBV21-1 with TRBJ2-7; the D call in the table, TRBD1, was not verified against the DNA. TRBV21-1 is noted as a pseudogene. This CDR3 spans 16 amino acids. In DNA, the CDR3 is TGTGCCAGCAGCAAATACCCATGGACAGGGATGGACGAGCAGTACGTC. This translates into CASSKYPWTGMDEQYV.

The CDR3 region is CASSGEGTGEGYTF. CDR3 bases: TGTGCCAGCAGTGGGGAAGGGACAGGGGAAGGCTACACCTTC. J is TRBJ1-2 and V is TRBV2; 10 bases agree with TRBD1. Germline V lookup: CDR1 SNHLY, CDR2 FYNNEI. CDR3 length equals 14 residues. Trimming took 4 bases from V and 8 from J; bases not matched to a gene: 7.

V is TRBV10-3 and J is TRBJ1-2; TRBD1 might be the D (5 bases). V was shortened by 9 bases and J by 0 bases, with 11 bases between the two germline ends. CDR3 length equals 13 residues. Germline V gene sequence: CDR1 ENHRY, CDR2 SYGVKD. The CDR3 DNA reads as TGTGCCATAATGGACACAACTAACTATGGCTACACCTTC. It yields the protein CAIMDTTNYGYTF.

V and J are TRBV5-5 and TRBJ1-2; TRBD1 agrees at 8 bases. Trimming cost V 0 bases and J 7 bases; bases outside gene matches: 5. The germline gives CDR1 SGHKS, CDR2 YYEKEE (reference sequence). This CDR3 has 14 residues. CDR3 sequence: CASSLEGRGLGYTF. CDR3 DNA sequence: TGTGCCAGCAGCTTGGAGGGCAGGGGGCTTGGCTACACCTTC.

This chain joins TRBV4-3 and TRBJ2-3; 11 nucleotides agree with TRBD1. The CDR3 loop spans 16 amino acids. Germline CDR1 is LGHNA and CDR2 is YSLEER. The V gene end was trimmed by 0 bases and the J gene end by 6 bases; junction bases not matched to a gene: 5. In DNA, the CDR3 is TGCGCCAGCAGCCAAGATACGGGACAGGGGGAGGATACGCAGTATTTT. Translating it yields CASSQDTGQGEDTQYF.

The J gene is TRBJ2-5, the V gene TRBV5-1; 9 bases match TRBD2. Germline-derived CDR1 and CDR2 are SGHRS and YFSETQ. Losses at the gene ends were 4 bases for V and 2 bases for J; bases not matched to a gene: 9. The CDR3 is made up of 16 amino acids. The CDR3 spells CASSGTRTSAQETQYF. In DNA form, the CDR3 reads TGCGCCAGCAGCGGAACTAGGACTAGCGCGCAAGAGACCCAGTACTTC.

This clone appeared many times. The V call is TRBV27, the J call TRBJ2-1; 9 positions match TRBD2. The V and J ends lost 6 bases and 4 bases, in that order; junction bases with no gene match: 10. This CDR3 spans 16 amino acids. Looked up from germline, CDR1 is MNHEY and CDR2 is SMNVEV (reference sequence). In DNA, the CDR3 is TGTGCCAGCAGCCAAGTGGCGGGAGGGTGGTACAATGAGCAGTTCTTC. This gives the protein CASSQVAGGWYNEQFF.

This chain links TRBV7-2 with TRBJ2-7; 10 nucleotides line up with TRBD2. Trimming at V came to 5 bases and at J to 4 bases, leaving 5 bases not matched to a gene. The CDR3 sequence is 14 residues long. The germline V gene encodes CDR1 SGHTA and CDR2 FQGNSA. This CDR3 reads CASSPSSGGYEQYV. In DNA form, the CDR3 reads TGTGCCAGCAGCCCTAGTAGCGGGGGGTACGAGCAGTACGTC.

V gene TRBV5-4 combines with J gene TRBJ1-2; no reliable D call. The CDR3 length is 14 residues. In germline, CDR1 is SGHNT, CDR2 YYREEE (reference sequence). Deletions cut 0 bases from V and 0 bases from J, with 6 bases between. CDR3 in DNA: TGTGCCAGCAGCTTGGGAAGCTCTAACTATGGCTACACCTTC. Amino acid sequence: CASSLGSSNYGYTF.

The chain links TRBV7-9 to TRBJ1-2; tentatively, D is TRBD1 (5 bases). This CDR3 is built from 16 residues. Germline V gives CDR1 SEHNR, CDR2 FQNEAQ (reference sequence). V lost 1 base and J 3 bases, leaving 15 bases between the germline ends. CDR3 sequence (DNA): TGTGCCAGCAGCTTAGATATACAGGTTAGGTACTATGGCTACACCTTC. Its protein is CASSLDIQVRYYGYTF.

J is TRBJ1-2 and V is TRBV11-1; tentatively, D is TRBD1 (6 bases). Trimming cost V 5 bases and J 7 bases, with 11 bases left between them. CDR1 is SGHAT and CDR2 is FQDESV in the germline V gene (reference sequence). CDR3 length: 12 residues. CDR3 nucleotides: TGTGCCAGCAGCCAACAGGGTGGTGGCTACACCTTC. Its protein product is CASSQQGGGYTF.

The chain recombines TRBV10-3 with TRBJ2-7; D call uncertain. The CDR3 is made up of 14 amino acids. The germline V and J ends were trimmed by 4 bases and 0 bases, with 10 bases remaining between them. Germline V lookup: CDR1 ENHRY, CDR2 SYGVKD. For the CDR3, the DNA is TGTGCCATCAGTGCCGGCCTAGGCTCCTACGAGCAGTACTTC. Translating gives CAISAGLGSYEQYF.